Below, 25 T cell receptor beta chains from the same sample are listed, as sequenced in a study of post-analysis software for immune sequencing data. Study outcomes and limitations: TRBV segments more frequent in patients than in controls numbered roughly 5 and included TRBV5-6, TRBV5-1 and TRBV20-1.

Unique molecular identifiers tagged the TCR beta cDNA libraries. TCRdb re-called the PCR reads with MiXCR, one entry per CDR3 protein. Of about 200,000 distinct CDR3 sequences listed, over 25% were seen once; the top ten hold less than 4%. Their antigens remain unidentified. Sequenced material: blood. The receptors here all came from a girl aged 2-17 years with multiple sclerosis.

This chain connects TRBV7-2 to TRBJ2-3; 7 nucleotides match TRBD1. The length of the CDR3 is 15 residues. The trim removed 4 bases at V and 2 bases at J, leaving 6 bases unmatched. CDR1 is SGHTA, CDR2 FQGNSA, per germline. The CDR3 is CASSSRTGLTDTQYF. The CDR3 DNA reads as TGTGCCAGCAGCTCCCGGACAGGTCTCACAGATACGCAGTATTTT. Full variable domain (outside the CDR3, taken from reference TRBV7-2 and TRBJ2-3): GAGVSQSPSNKVTEKGKDVELRCDPISGHTALYWYRQSLGQGLEFLIYFQGNSAPDKSGLPSDRFSAERTGGSVSTLTIQRTQQEDSAVYLCASSSRTGLTDTQYFGPGTRLTVL.

This clonotype appeared a few times. V usage is TRBV2 and J usage is TRBJ2-1; D is unclear. Trimming removed 2 bases from V and 2 bases from J, with 10 bases in between. The CDR3 totals 15 residues. Germline V gives CDR1 SNHLY, CDR2 FYNNEI. The CDR3 DNA sequence: TGTGCCAGCAGTGAAACCGAACAGACCTACAATGAGCAGTTCTTC. Translation gives CASSETEQTYNEQFF. The variable domain in full, with the rest retrieved from reference TRBV2 and TRBJ2-1, is EPEVTQTPSHQVTQMGQEVILRCVPISNHLYFYWYRQILGQKVEFLVSFYNNEISEKSEIFDDQFSVERPDGSNFTLKIRSTKLEDSAMYFCASSETEQTYNEQFFGPGTRLTVL.

The chain couples TRBV20-1 to TRBJ2-3, with 11 bases lining up with TRBD2. The CDR3 covers 16 residues. In germline, CDR1 is DFQATT, CDR2 SNEGSKA (reference sequence). Germline trimming cut 7 bases from V and 2 bases from J; bases unmatched to any gene: 11. The CDR3 region is CSVNLRLAGTTDTQYF. In DNA form, the CDR3 reads TGCAGTGTTAACCTACGACTAGCGGGGACCACAGATACGCAGTATTTT.

This clonotype was counted ten times or more. CDR3 nucleotide sequence: TGCGCCAGCAGCTTTGAGGGGCGCGGCTACACCTTC. This gives the protein CASSFEGRGYTF. The chain uses TRBV5-1 and TRBJ1-2, with D maybe TRBD1 (5 bases). The ends were cut back, 2 bases at V and 8 bases at J, with 10 bases in the middle. This CDR3 spans 12 amino acids. Germline V gene data show CDR1 as SGHRS and CDR2 as YFSETQ.

The V gene is TRBV28, the J gene TRBJ2-3; D unclear. The CDR3 loop spans 17 amino acids. The germline V gene encodes CDR1 MDHEN and CDR2 SYDVKM. Trimming cost V 5 bases and J 1 base, with 19 bases left between them. This CDR3 reads CASSQIKVWERTDTQYF. DNA of the CDR3: TGTGCCAGCAGTCAAATAAAAGTGTGGGAACGCACAGATACGCAGTATTTT.

This clonotype was detected many times. The chain joins TRBV20-1 to TRBJ1-2; a possible D gene is TRBD1 (5 bases). Germline V gives CDR1 DFQATT, CDR2 SNEGSKA (reference sequence). The CDR3 is 15 residues long. The ends were cut back, 0 bases at V and 6 bases at J, with 17 bases in the middle. CDR3 bases: TGCAGTGCTAGAGATTACGGCAGGGAGGCGGATGGCTACACCTTC. This codes for CSARDYGREADGYTF.

CDR3 in amino acids: CAWRGTANYEQYF. The CDR3 DNA sequence: TGTGCCTGGAGAGGGACAGCGAACTACGAGCAGTACTTC. The chain has TRBV30 and TRBJ2-7, with 7 bases identical to TRBD1. V dropped 3 bases and J dropped 3; count of bases not matched to a gene: 5. Germline V gene lookup returns CDR1 GTSNPN and CDR2 SVGIG (reference sequence). The CDR3 runs to 13 residues.

This clonotype was counted only a few times. The chain uses TRBV12-5 and TRBJ1-1; D gene unclear. From germline, CDR1 is LGHNT and CDR2 FRNRAP. The CDR3 is 18 residues long. V lost 5 bases, J lost 0 bases, and 22 bases lay in between. The CDR3 reads CASGTSDGGGGMNTEAFF. The CDR3 DNA sequence: TGTGCTAGTGGTACCTCGGATGGAGGAGGTGGAATGAACACTGAAGCTTTCTTT.

The sample holds many counts of this clonotype. V is TRBV20-1 and J is TRBJ2-3; TRBD1 might be the D (5 bases). The germline gives CDR1 DFQATT, CDR2 SNEGSKA (reference sequence). V lost 2 bases and J 5 bases, leaving 17 bases between the germline ends. The CDR3 covers 15 residues. The CDR3 region has the DNA TGCAGTGCTAGAATAAAGGGCCTAAGGGGAGATACGCAGTATTTT. It codes for CSARIKGLRGDTQYF.

Many counts were recorded for this clonotype. The chain couples TRBV4-1 to TRBJ2-6; 10 nucleotides match TRBD1. The germline V gene encodes CDR1 MGHRA and CDR2 YSYEKL. The CDR3 totals 18 residues. V was clipped by 0 bases and J by 0 bases; unmatched bases: 2. CDR3 protein: CASSQEGQGNSGANVLTF. The CDR3 DNA reads as TGCGCCAGCAGCCAAGAGGGACAGGGGAACTCTGGGGCCAACGTCCTGACTTTC.

This clonotype was seen many times. The V and J genes are TRBV5-1 and TRBJ2-7, with 12 bases that match TRBD2. This CDR3 has 17 amino acids. Per the germline V gene, CDR1 is SGHRS and CDR2 is YFSETQ. The J segment lost 7 bases and the V segment lost 4 bases, leaving 15 bases of the junction unmatched. The CDR3 here is CASSHAGTSGPSREQYF. CDR3 coding DNA: TGCGCCAGCAGCCACGCCGGGACTAGCGGGCCCAGTCGAGAGCAGTACTTC.

The chain recombines TRBV9 with TRBJ1-2; D is unresolved. V lost 0 bases to trimming and J lost 3 bases, with 6 bases between them. Germline V lookup: CDR1 SGDLS, CDR2 YYNGEE. CDR3 size: 13 residues. The CDR3 sequence: CASSVDGHYGYTF. CDR3 DNA: TGTGCCAGCAGCGTAGATGGACACTATGGCTACACCTTC.

Concerning this clonotype: A much larger clonotype is one base distant, so this may be a read error. J is TRBJ1-2 and V is TRBV12-3 or TRBV12-4; 8 nucleotides match TRBD1. The CDR3 runs to 14 residues. This CDR3 reads CVSSRTGGIYGYTF. In DNA form, the CDR3 reads TGTGTCAGCAGTCGAACAGGGGGGATCTATGGCTACACCTTC.

This clonotype was observed many times. The rearrangement joins TRBV5-5 to TRBJ2-3; D not certain. Trimming took 3 bases from V and 2 from J, leaving 10 bases between them. Germline CDR1 SGHKS, CDR2 YYEKEE (reference sequence). This CDR3 is 14 amino acids long. CDR3 in DNA: TGTGCCAGCAGCTCGGAGAGACCCACAGATACGCAGTATTTT. Its translation is CASSSERPTDTQYF. The variable domain in full, with the rest retrieved from reference TRBV5-5 and TRBJ2-3, is DAGVTQSPTHLIKTRGQQVTLRCSPISGHKSVSWYQQVLGQGPQFIFQYYEKEERGRGNFPDRFSARQFPNYSSELNVNALLLGDSALYLCASSSERPTDTQYFGPGTRLTVL.

This clonotype was detected a few times. The CDR3 bases are TGCGCCAGCAGCCAACTGACTAACAGGGGCACTGAAGCTTTCTTT. This gives the protein CASSQLTNRGTEAFF. The rearrangement joins TRBV4-1 to TRBJ1-1; TRBD1 agrees at 7 bases. Looked up from germline, CDR1 is MGHRA and CDR2 is YSYEKL. With V trimmed by 2 bases and J by 4 bases, 7 bases remained unmatched. There are 15 residues in the CDR3.

The table lists this clonotype with many counts. The rearrangement links TRBV5-1 to TRBJ2-7; 7 bases agree with TRBD2. Germline trimming cut 4 bases from V and 0 bases from J; bases unmatched to any gene: 10. The CDR3 covers 16 residues. Germline V gives CDR1 SGHRS, CDR2 YFSETQ. CDR3 nucleotides: TGCGCCAGCAGCAGAGGAGAAGCGGGATACTCCTACGAGCAGTACTTC. Its protein is CASSRGEAGYSYEQYF.

This clonotype occurred a few times. V is TRBV18 and J is TRBJ2-3; 10 positions agree with TRBD2. Losses at the gene ends were 3 bases for V and 2 bases for J; bases not matched to a gene: 2. The germline V gene has CDR1 KGHSH and CDR2 LQKENI. This CDR3 contains 15 residues. The CDR3, as DNA: TGTGCCAGCTCACCTGGACTAGCGGACACAGATACGCAGTATTTT. Translating gives CASSPGLADTDTQYF.

In DNA, the CDR3 is TGCGCCAGCAGCTTGGTCGGGGATCCGGGCTACGAGCAGTACTTC. The encoded protein is CASSLVGDPGYEQYF. The gene calls are TRBV5-1 and TRBJ2-7, with D maybe TRBD2 (5 bases). Trimming removed 0 bases at V and 3 bases at J, with 13 bases between. This CDR3 is 15 amino acids long. Germline V gene lookup returns CDR1 SGHRS and CDR2 YFSETQ.

Concerning this clonotype: A read error may be the cause here, since a much bigger clone is one base away. The chain is built from TRBV5-1 and TRBJ1-2, with D unclear. The CDR3 has 12 residues. Trimming stripped 4 bases from V and 8 bases from J, with 12 bases between. Germline V gene sequence: CDR1 SGHRS, CDR2 YFSETQ. The CDR3 sequence is CASSARAGGYTF. The CDR3 region has the DNA TGCGCCAGCAGCGCTAGGGCTGGCGGCTACACCTTC. Based on the CDR3 plus reference TRBV5-1 and TRBJ1-2, the full variable domain is KAGVTQTPRYLIKTRGQQVTLSCSPISGHRSVSWYQQTPGQGLQFLFEYFSETQRNKGNFPGRFSGRQFSNSRSEMNVSTLELGDSALYLCASSARAGGYTFGSGTRLTVV.

This clonotype was observed a few times. The V call is TRBV7-3, the J call TRBJ1-1; D uncertain. In germline, CDR1 is SGHTA, CDR2 FQGTGA. V lost 1 base to trimming and J lost 1 base, with 16 bases between them. The CDR3 sequence is 17 residues long. The CDR3: CASSLKGPGQKNTEAFF. DNA for the CDR3: TGTGCCAGCAGCTTAAAGGGCCCCGGCCAGAAGAACACTGAAGCTTTCTTT.

Worth noting for this clonotype: This sequence may be a read error, since a much larger clone differs from it by one base. This rearrangement joins TRBV20-1 to TRBJ2-1, with TRBD2 matching over 7 bases. The J call may be faulty, since TRBJ2-7 better matches the DNA end. CDR3 size: 14 residues. The germline V gene has CDR1 DFQATT and CDR2 SNEGSKA (reference sequence). CDR3 in DNA: TGCAGTGCTTGGGCTAGCGGCCCGGAAAATGAGCAGTACTTC. The encoded protein is CSAWASGPENEQYF.

This chain links TRBV3-1 with TRBJ1-1; the match to TRBD1 covers 9 bases. The CDR3 spans 14 residues. Germline CDR1 and CDR2: LGHDT and YNNKEL (reference sequence). The ends lost 5 bases at V and 5 bases at J; junction bases unmatched: 6. CDR3 residues: CASSKGTGQTEAFF. CDR3 nucleotides: TGTGCCAGCAGCAAAGGGACAGGGCAAACTGAAGCTTTCTTT. The variable domain in full, completed from reference TRBV3-1 and TRBJ1-1, reads DTAVSQTPKYLVTQMGNDKSIKCEQNLGHDTMYWYKQDSKKFLKIMFSYNNKELIINETVPNRFSPKSPDKAHLNLHINSLELGDSAVYFCASSKGTGQTEAFFGQGTRLTVV.

This rearrangement joins TRBV12-3 or TRBV12-4 to TRBJ1-2; a weak D match, TRBD1 (5 bases). The CDR3 spans 13 residues. Trimming removed 6 bases from V and 6 bases from J, with 14 bases in between. CDR3 loop: CASRGEGCNGYTF. DNA for the CDR3: TGTGCCAGCAGGGGGGAGGGATGCAATGGCTACACCTTC.

The gene calls are TRBV12-3 or TRBV12-4 and TRBJ2-1; 11 bases agree with TRBD2. The CDR3 covers 14 residues. J lost 5 bases, V lost 7 bases, and 4 bases had no gene match. The CDR3 coding sequence is TGTGCCAGCACCCCGGGACTAGCGGACAATGAGCAGTTCTTC. Protein sequence: CASTPGLADNEQFF.

The table lists this clonotype with a count of one. The junction does not match germline at one end; this may be a read error. This chain joins TRBV18 and TRBJ2-1; D is ambiguous. Germline V gene data show CDR1 as KGHSH and CDR2 as LQKENI. The CDR3 contains 14 residues. CDR3 sequence (DNA): TGTGCCAGCCCACCAGCTTTTGGGAACAATGAGCAGTTCTTC. Residues: CASPPAFGNNEQFF.